The 27 T cell receptor beta chains given below trace back to one sample, sequenced in a study of T cell changes during pregnancy in multiple sclerosis. Sequenced by immunoSEQ multiplex PCR; TCRdb stores in-frame clones only, minus some. The sample shows over 50,000 clones, around 93% of them seen only once. The source material was CD4+ T cells from peripheral blood mononuclear cells, sampled after pregnancy. The receptors derive from a female donor with multiple sclerosis, enrolled in a pregnancy study.

The chain uses TRBV7-9 and TRBJ2-3; 9 bases agree with TRBD2. The V and J ends lost 2 bases and 5 bases, in that order; junction bases with no gene match: 5. CDR1 is SEHNR, CDR2 FQNEAQ, per germline (reference sequence). CDR3 length equals 15 residues. The CDR3 DNA is TGTGCCAGCAGCTTATTTGGCGGGAGGGTAGATACGCAGTATTTT. Its translation is CASSLFGGRVDTQYF.

This clone was observed once. The chain couples TRBV6-5 to TRBJ2-1; maybe TRBD1 (6 bases). Germline values: CDR1 MNHEY, CDR2 SVGAGI. V lost 2 bases and J 4 bases, leaving 6 bases between the germline ends. This CDR3 contains 13 residues. CDR3 loop: CASSYQGYNEQFF. CDR3 sequence (DNA): TGTGCCAGCAGTTACCAGGGGTACAATGAGCAGTTCTTC.

The chain employs TRBV7-8 and TRBJ1-1, with D possibly TRBD1 on 5 matching bases. Germline V gene sequence: CDR1 SGHVS, CDR2 FQNEAQ. V was shortened by 5 bases and J by 6 bases, with 19 bases between the two germline ends. The CDR3 length is 15 residues. The CDR3: CASSPLQTQGAEAFF. CDR3 DNA sequence: TGTGCCAGCAGCCCCTTACAAACCCAGGGTGCTGAAGCTTTCTTT.

The J gene is TRBJ1-2, the V gene TRBV5-1; maybe TRBD1 (6 bases). Deletions cut 0 bases from V and 3 bases from J, with 12 bases between. The germline gives CDR1 SGHRS, CDR2 YFSETQ. This CDR3 is 15 amino acids long. CDR3 protein: CASSLVHKGDYGYTF. The CDR3 bases are TGCGCCAGCAGCTTGGTCCACAAGGGGGACTATGGCTACACCTTC.

The V call is TRBV5-6, the J call TRBJ2-7; 12 bases match TRBD2. V lost 4 bases, J lost 6 bases, and 8 bases stayed unmatched. Germline CDR1 SGHDT, CDR2 YYEEEE. The CDR3 sequence is 15 residues long. The CDR3 DNA is TGTGCCAGCAGCCCAACTAGCGGGAGGTTTAGCGAGCAGTACTTC. Its translation is CASSPTSGRFSEQYF.

As concerns this clone: One end of the junction is discordant with germline, which a read error may explain. The CDR3 reads CASSLGSSGYEQYF. CDR3 nucleotide sequence: TGTGCTAGCAGCTTAGGGTCTAGCGGGTACGAGCAGTACTTC. The chain carries TRBV7-7 and TRBJ2-7; TRBD2 agrees at 8 bases. Germline CDR1 and CDR2: SSHAT and FNYEAQ (reference sequence). The CDR3 is 14 amino acids.

This chain links TRBV2 with TRBJ1-2; D is undetermined. This CDR3 has 14 amino acids. The germline V and J ends were trimmed by 6 bases and 8 bases, with 19 bases remaining between them. Looked up from germline, CDR1 is SNHLY and CDR2 is FYNNEI. The CDR3 here is CASRVRDRVKGYTF. The CDR3 DNA is TGTGCCAGCAGAGTCAGAGATCGGGTAAAGGGCTACACCTTC.

The gene calls are TRBV9 and TRBJ1-1, with D possibly matching TRBD1 (5 bases). This CDR3 is built from 14 residues. V was cut by 3 bases and J by 1 base, with 10 bases left in between. Per germline, CDR1 SGDLS and CDR2 YYNGEE. The CDR3 coding sequence is TGTGCCAGCAGCGCAGAAGGACAGAACACTGAAGCTTTCTTT. It specifies CASSAEGQNTEAFF.

The rearrangement uses TRBV6-6 and TRBJ1-2, with D perhaps matching TRBD1 (5 bases). This CDR3 comprises 15 residues. The V gene's germline CDR1 is MNHNY and CDR2 SVGAGI (reference sequence). V dropped 0 bases and J dropped 8 bases, with 16 bases sitting between them. The DNA of the CDR3 is TGTGCCAGCAGTTACTCGTCAGGGTCCCTCGGGGGCTACACCTTC. It encodes CASSYSSGSLGGYTF.

The rearrangement uses TRBV19 and TRBJ2-1; 8 nucleotides match TRBD2. This CDR3 contains 16 residues. V was pared by 4 bases and J by 7 bases, with 12 bases of the junction left unmatched. Germline V gene lookup returns CDR1 LNHDA and CDR2 SQIVND (reference sequence). CDR3: CASSTTSALGGNEQFF. The CDR3 DNA sequence: TGTGCCAGTAGTACGACTAGCGCCCTGGGAGGAAATGAGCAGTTCTTC.

The chain couples TRBV6-1 to TRBJ2-1; D perhaps matches TRBD2 (5 bases). The CDR3 contains 16 residues. Germline V gene sequence: CDR1 MNHNS, CDR2 SASEGT. Trimming removed 4 bases at V and 3 bases at J, with 16 bases between. In DNA, the CDR3 is TGTGCCAGCAGTGGAGGGATTTCCGCGATCTACAATGAGCAGTTCTTC. It translates to CASSGGISAIYNEQFF.

The chain employs TRBV29-1 and TRBJ1-1; no firm D call. Germline CDR1 is SQVTM and CDR2 is ANQGSEA. This CDR3 spans 15 amino acids. V shed 4 bases and J shed 2 bases, with 17 bases lying between them. This CDR3 is CSVGFLGRVNTEAFF. DNA for the CDR3: TGCAGCGTTGGGTTCCTAGGGAGGGTCAACACTGAAGCTTTCTTT.

CDR3 bases: TGCGCCAGCAGCTTGGGACAGGGTTACAATGAGCAGTTCTTC. Protein: CASSLGQGYNEQFF. The chain carries TRBV5-1 and TRBJ2-1, with 7 nucleotides matching TRBD1. The J segment lost 4 bases and the V segment lost 0 bases, leaving 1 base of the junction unmatched. Germline V gene lookup returns CDR1 SGHRS and CDR2 YFSETQ. The CDR3 is made up of 14 amino acids.

This chain connects TRBV30 to TRBJ1-1; no definite D call. This CDR3 region has 12 residues. CDR1 GTSNPN and CDR2 SVGIG come from the germline V gene (reference sequence). Trimming pared 4 bases from V and 3 bases from J, leaving 9 bases between. Here the CDR3 DNA reads TGTGCCTGGACGCCGGGGTACACTGAAGCTTTCTTT. Translation gives CAWTPGYTEAFF.

This clone has a handful of counts. This sequence joins TRBV19 and TRBJ1-4; 7 bases line up with TRBD1. The CDR3 spans 14 residues. Germline-derived CDR1 and CDR2 are LNHDA and SQIVND (reference sequence). V dropped 5 bases and J dropped 13; count of bases not matched to a gene: 13. DNA for the CDR3: TGTGCCAGTAGTCGACGACAGGGAGAAGGCAGACTGTTTTTT. Protein product: CASSRRQGEGRLFF.

The chain has TRBV18 and TRBJ1-5; D ambiguous. The CDR3 consists of 12 residues. V was clipped by 5 bases and J by 4 bases, with 6 bases between them. Germline CDR1 KGHSH, CDR2 LQKENI. Here the CDR3 DNA reads TGTGCCAGCTCAACCGGGAATCAGCCCCAGCATTTT. Translation: CASSTGNQPQHF. The variable domain in full, completed from reference TRBV18 and TRBJ1-5, reads NAGVMQNPRHLVRRRGQEARLRCSPMKGHSHVYWYRQLPEEGLKFMVYLQKENIIDESGMPKERFSAEFPKEGPSILRIQQVVRGDSAAYFCASSTGNQPQHFGDGTRLSIL.

V gene TRBV28 combines with J gene TRBJ2-2; 8 nucleotides match TRBD2. V lost 3 bases, J lost 7 bases, and 16 bases stayed unmatched. Germline assignment: CDR1 MDHEN and CDR2 SYDVKM. The CDR3 consists of 18 residues. DNA for the CDR3: TGTGCCAGCAGTTTTGGGGCGGAGCGGGAGATGTTTGGCGGGGAGCTGTTTTTT. Amino acids: CASSFGAEREMFGGELFF.

The chain has TRBV7-3 and TRBJ2-3; unclear D gene. The CDR3 spans 14 residues. V shed 5 bases and J shed 6 bases, with 15 bases lying between them. CDR1 and CDR2 (germline): SGHTA, FQGTGA. CDR3 loop: CASSPRVPLDTQYF. In nucleotides, the CDR3 is TGTGCCAGCAGCCCACGGGTCCCTCTGGATACGCAGTATTTT.

The V gene is TRBV28, the J gene TRBJ2-1; D is uncertain. Per germline, CDR1 MDHEN and CDR2 SYDVKM. The V end lost 4 bases, the J end lost 8 bases, and 12 bases lay between the germline ends. This CDR3 region has 13 residues. The CDR3 coding sequence is TGTGCCAGCAGTTATACCCCCAGGCATGAGCAGTTCTTC. It codes for CASSYTPRHEQFF.

In DNA form, the CDR3 reads TGTGCCAGCAGAAATGGCGGGAGTTCCCACGAGCAGTACTTC. As protein: CASRNGGSSHEQYF. The chain combines TRBV28 with TRBJ2-7, with 7 bases fitting TRBD2. This CDR3 is built from 14 residues. In germline, CDR1 is MDHEN, CDR2 SYDVKM. J lost 5 bases, V lost 6 bases, and 10 bases had no gene match.

J is TRBJ2-5 and V is TRBV7-9, with unresolved D. CDR1 and CDR2 from the germline V gene are SEHNR and FQNEAQ (reference sequence). Trimming pared 8 bases from V and 2 bases from J, leaving 15 bases between. The CDR3 length is 14 residues. The CDR3, as DNA: TGTGCCAGCCGTCCCCATGGGCCGCAAGAGACCCAGTACTTC. Protein: CASRPHGPQETQYF.

CDR3 protein: CASSPTGFGNTIYF. In nucleotides, the CDR3 is TGTGCCAGCAGCCCGACAGGGTTTGGAAACACCATATATTTT. This chain links TRBV7-2 with TRBJ1-3; TRBD1 matches at 7 bases. Germline-derived CDR1 and CDR2 are SGHTA and FQGNSA. V shed 5 bases, J shed 3 bases, and the junction held 4 bases outside the gene matches. This CDR3 contains 14 residues. The whole variable domain, filled in from reference TRBV7-2 and TRBJ1-3, reads GAGVSQSPSNKVTEKGKDVELRCDPISGHTALYWYRQSLGQGLEFLIYFQGNSAPDKSGLPSDRFSAERTGGSVSTLTIQRTQQEDSAVYLCASSPTGFGNTIYFGEGSWLTVV.

This rearrangement joins TRBV4-2 to TRBJ2-7; 9 nucleotides match TRBD2. Germline CDR1 LGHNA, CDR2 YNFKEQ. V was clipped by 0 bases and J by 6 bases; unmatched bases: 6. The CDR3 totals 15 residues. The CDR3 loop is CASSQDVASGTEQYF. The CDR3 DNA reads TGTGCCAGCAGCCAAGATGTGGCTAGCGGGACCGAGCAGTACTTC.

CDR3 residues: CASSYRPDMNTEAFF. As DNA, the CDR3 is TGTGCCAGCTCGTATAGACCGGACATGAACACTGAAGCTTTCTTT. The chain employs TRBV18 and TRBJ1-1; D perhaps matches TRBD1 (5 bases). This CDR3 has 15 amino acids. Germline V gene data show CDR1 as KGHSH and CDR2 as LQKENI. The V gene lost 6 bases and the J gene lost 0 bases, with 14 bases spanning the gap.

This chain uses TRBV11-2 with TRBJ2-1; 9 nucleotides align to TRBD2. J gave up 8 bases and V 3 bases, and 8 bases lay outside the gene matches. Germline V gene lookup returns CDR1 SGHAT and CDR2 FQNNGV. The length of the CDR3 is 15 residues. The CDR3 nucleotides read TGTGCCAGCAGCTTGTCCTTAGCGGGAGATTATGAGCAGTTCTTC. The encoded protein is CASSLSLAGDYEQFF.

This clone was detected only once. J is TRBJ2-5 and V is TRBV28, with TRBD2 matching 7 bases. This CDR3 contains 15 residues. V was pared by 2 bases and J by 4 bases, with 7 bases of the junction left unmatched. Germline V gene data show CDR1 as MDHEN and CDR2 as SYDVKM. CDR3 sequence (DNA): TGTGCCAGCAGTTTAGGAGGGAGGGCCGGAGAGACCCAGTACTTC. Its translation is CASSLGGRAGETQYF.

The chain joins TRBV6-5 to TRBJ2-7; TRBD2 matches 11 bases. Germline V lookup: CDR1 MNHEY, CDR2 SVGAGI. The CDR3 contains 13 residues. V trimming: 6 bases; J trimming: 4 bases; junction bases outside the gene matches: 2. Written as DNA, the CDR3 is TGTGCCAGCAGCCGGACTAGCGGGTACGAGCAGTACTTC. Protein sequence: CASSRTSGYEQYF.